This T cell receptor (beta chain) was observed in a study of blood T cells in healthy people across ages. Overall study results and limits: Estimates drawn from one million T cells were deemed to understate diversity.

With a J-beta primer mix and a sample-barcoded 5' primer, a second PCR ran 7 to 11 cycles. TCRdb itself ran the 5' RACE reads through MiXCR, one entry per CDR3 protein. The sample lists 1.6 million or so distinct CDR3 sequences; around 36% were seen once. This clonotype was seen only a few times. Its cognate antigen is unknown. The trim removed 0 bases at V and 2 bases at J, leaving 6 bases unmatched. Germline V gene data show CDR1 as SGHRS and CDR2 as YFSETQ. The CDR3 extends over 16 amino acids. The TCR originated in a woman under 40 in good health. This sequence joins TRBV5-1 and TRBJ2-7, with 9 bases fitting TRBD1. Input material: blood. CDR3 region: CASSLGDRVITYEQYF. Here the CDR3 DNA reads TGCGCCAGCAGCTTGGGGGACAGGGTAATTACCTACGAGCAGTACTTC.